Listed below are T cell receptor beta chains from one sample, sequenced in a study of cytomegalovirus exposure and HLA in healthy donors. TCRdb's table, derived via immunoSEQ multiplex PCR, lists solely in-frame clones and lacks some. Of 95,000 to 150,000 clones listed, over 60% are singletons. The specimen sequenced was PBMCs. Receptor source: a female donor in good health and CMV-seronegative. Both conserved end residues are part of each CDR3. Fields, in order: clone size, D gene, V gene, J gene, CDR3 protein, CDR3 DNA. A D gene is named only where the DNA matches it firmly. The size of a clone is reported for some rows only, either as once, few or many, or as a class for expanded clones.

-	-	TRBV6-5	TRBJ1-5	CASSSWGGQPQHF	TGTGCCAGCAGTTCTTGGGGAGGTCAGCCCCAGCATTTT
-	-	TRBV6-6	TRBJ1-5	CASSWGTGYSNRPQHF	TGTGCCAGCAGTTGGGGTACAGGATATAGCAATCGGCCCCAGCATTTT
-	-	TRBV28	TRBJ1-5	CASSFSIQPQHF	TGTGCCAGCAGTTTTTCAATTCAGCCCCAGCATTTT
-	TRBD2	TRBV7-9	TRBJ2-1	CSSSSGRLSPAGDEQFF	TGTTCCAGCAGCTCAGGCCGCTTGAGCCCAGCGGGGGATGAGCAGTTCTTC
-	-	TRBV30	TRBJ1-2	CAWRLDRYRGYTF	TGTGCCTGGAGGCTTGACAGGTATCGCGGCTACACCTTC
few	-	TRBV18	TRBJ2-5	CASSPRLGETQYF	TGTGCCAGCTCACCGAGGCTAGGAGAGACCCAGTACTTC
-	-	TRBV15	TRBJ1-3	CATSRDVSSYSSGNTIYF	TGTGCCACCAGCAGAGATGTCAGCTCCTACAGCTCTGGAAACACCATATATTTT
-	-	TRBV10-1	TRBJ2-1	CASSALGGPRNEQFF	TGCGCCAGCAGCGCCCTGGGGGGGCCGCGCAATGAGCAGTTCTTC
-	TRBD2	TRBV5-4	TRBJ2-1	CASSLERTSVRNEQFF	TGTGCCAGCAGCTTGGAACGGACTAGCGTAAGGAATGAGCAGTTCTTC
-	-	TRBV2	TRBJ1-2	CASRLGRANYGYTF	TGTGCCAGCAGATTGGGCAGAGCTAACTATGGCTACACCTTC
-	TRBD1	TRBV5-4	TRBJ1-1	CASSTLLTGEAFF	TGTGCCAGCAGCACCCTCTTGACAGGGGAAGCTTTCTTT
-	-	TRBV9	TRBJ1-3	CASSVDRVRSGNTIYF	TGTGCCAGCAGCGTAGACCGCGTACGCTCTGGAAACACCATATATTTT
once	-	TRBV4-1	TRBJ2-6	CASSQAGGANVLTF	TGCGCCAGCAGCCAAGCGGGAGGGGCCAACGTCCTGACTTTC
-	-	TRBV5-4	TRBJ1-1	CASSLAGGNTEAFF	TGTGCCAGCAGCTTGGCCGGGGGGAACACTGAAGCTTTCTTT
-	TRBD1	TRBV18	TRBJ2-7	CASSPYGTGGYEQYF	TGTGCCAGCTCACCTTACGGGACAGGCGGCTACGAGCAGTACTTC
-	-	TRBV6-5	TRBJ2-7	CASSPYGQREQYF	TGTGCCAGCAGCCCCTACGGACAGAGAGAGCAGTACTTC
-	-	TRBV9	TRBJ1-2	CASSVERGAEYGYTF	TGTGCCAGCAGCGTAGAAAGGGGCGCGGAGTATGGCTACACCTTC
-	TRBD2	TRBV5-1	TRBJ2-1	CASSSGGSWDEQFF	TGCGCCAGCTCCAGCGGGGGGTCTTGGGATGAGCAGTTCTTC
-	-	TRBV6-5	TRBJ2-1	CASSRQSSYNEQFF	TGTGCCAGCAGTCGACAGAGCTCCTACAATGAGCAGTTCTTC
-	TRBD1	TRBV19	TRBJ1-1	CASSQQGAIGTEAFF	TGTGCCAGTAGTCAACAGGGGGCTATTGGCACTGAAGCTTTCTTT
-	-	TRBV13	TRBJ2-7	CASSLGRSGYEQYF	TGTGCCAGCAGCTTAGGGAGGTCGGGCTACGAGCAGTACTTC
-	-	TRBV29-1	TRBJ2-6	CSVERPGANVLTF	TGCAGCGTTGAGCGTCCTGGGGCCAACGTCCTGACTTTC
-	-	TRBV7-9	TRBJ1-5	CASSAAANVPQHF	TGTGCCAGCAGCGCCGCGGCCAATGTTCCCCAGCATTTT
-	-	TRBV19	TRBJ2-7	CASSNGHPNEQYF	TGTGCCAGTAGCAACGGACACCCCAACGAGCAGTACTTC
-	TRBD2	TRBV19	TRBJ2-6	CASSSSGYSGANVLTF	TGTGCCAGTAGTTCTAGCGGTTACTCTGGGGCCAACGTCCTGACTTTC
-	TRBD1	TRBV5-1	TRBJ2-7	CASTPGQESSYEQYF	TGCGCCAGCACCCCCGGACAGGAGAGCTCCTACGAGCAGTACTTC
-	-	TRBV30	TRBJ1-6	CAWSGEGVENSPLHF	TGTGCCTGGAGTGGGGAGGGCGTGGAGAATTCACCCCTCCACTTT
-	-	TRBV9	TRBJ1-1	CASSVAGNTEAFF	TGTGCCAGCAGCGTAGCGGGGAACACTGAAGCTTTCTTT
-	-	TRBV30	TRBJ2-7	CAWSYGRQAEQYF	TGTGCCTGGTCCTACGGTCGGCAGGCCGAGCAGTACTTC
-	-	TRBV28	TRBJ1-3	CASSSPQIEASGNTIYF	TGTGCCAGCAGTTCCCCTCAAATTGAAGCCTCTGGAAACACCATATATTTT
few	TRBD1	TRBV7-2	TRBJ2-1	CASSWRGQGVYNEQFF	TGTGCCAGCAGCTGGCGGGGACAGGGGGTTTATAATGAGCAGTTCTTC
once	TRBD2	TRBV9	TRBJ2-1	CASSESGGDYNEQFF	TGTGCCAGCAGCGAAAGCGGGGGGGACTACAATGAGCAGTTCTTC
-	TRBD1	TRBV4-1	TRBJ1-5	CASSQGAFPGTANQPQHF	TGCGCCAGCAGCCAAGGTGCCTTCCCCGGGACAGCAAATCAGCCCCAGCATTTT
once	-	TRBV18	TRBJ1-1	CASSRLEGMNTEAFF	TGTGCCAGCTCACGGTTGGAGGGGATGAACACTGAAGCTTTCTTT
once	TRBD1	TRBV19	TRBJ1-1	CASSIAGGAGEAFF	TGTGCCAGTAGTATAGCAGGGGGCGCGGGTGAAGCTTTCTTT
-	TRBD2	TRBV27	TRBJ2-1	CASSSPLAGEGSAYNEQFF	TGTGCCAGCAGTTCACCACTAGCGGGGGAGGGCAGTGCGTACAATGAGCAGTTCTTC
-	TRBD2	TRBV9	TRBJ2-1	CASSETSGRDYEQFF	TGTGCCAGCAGCGAGACTAGCGGGAGGGACTATGAGCAGTTCTTC
-	-	TRBV6-5	TRBJ2-5	CASRLSLGGTQYF	TGTGCCAGCAGACTCTCCTTGGGAGGGACCCAGTACTTC
-	TRBD1	TRBV10-3	TRBJ2-3	CAIQDSGTDFTDTQYF	TGTGCCATCCAAGACTCCGGGACAGACTTCACAGATACGCAGTATTTT
-	-	TRBV6-1	TRBJ1-1	CASSVANMNTEAFF	TGTGCCAGCAGTGTGGCCAATATGAACACTGAAGCTTTCTTT
-	-	TRBV7-9	TRBJ2-4	CSSSRGGRQYF	TGTTCCAGCAGTAGGGGGGGGCGTCAGTACTTC
-	TRBD1	TRBV19	TRBJ2-2	CASRWDRGVGELFF	TGTGCCAGTAGGTGGGACAGGGGCGTCGGGGAGCTGTTTTTT
-	TRBD2	TRBV5-1	TRBJ2-1	CASSLGGLAGAGEQFF	TGCGCCAGCAGCTTGGGGGGGCTAGCGGGAGCGGGGGAGCAGTTCTTC
-	-	TRBV6-1	TRBJ1-5	CASSVGAREPQHF	TGTGCCAGCAGTGTGGGGGCCCGGGAGCCCCAGCATTTT
-	-	TRBV6-1	TRBJ2-3	CASGETDTQYF	TGTGCCTCCGGGGAGACAGATACGCAGTATTTT
-	-	TRBV4-2	TRBJ2-3	CASSQEAVTDTQYF	TGTGCCAGCAGCCAAGAAGCGGTTACAGATACGCAGTATTTT
few	-	TRBV11-2	TRBJ1-1	CASSLEHGVEAFF	TGTGCCAGCAGCTTAGAACACGGGGTAGAAGCTTTCTTT
-	TRBD2	TRBV2	TRBJ2-1	CATAFLAGANNEQFF	TGTGCCACAGCCTTCCTAGCGGGGGCTAACAATGAGCAGTTCTTC
-	-	TRBV4-1	TRBJ1-2	CASSQVGGSDYGYTF	TGCGCCAGCAGCCAAGTCGGGGGATCGGACTATGGCTACACCTTC
few	-	TRBV11-2	TRBJ1-1	CASSLRQAGEDTEAFF	TGTGCCAGCAGCTTACGTCAGGCTGGGGAGGACACTGAAGCTTTCTTT
-	-	TRBV20-1	TRBJ2-7	CSARIWAQQYF	TGCAGTGCTAGGATTTGGGCTCAGCAGTACTTC
-	-	TRBV7-7	TRBJ2-3	CASSVQGGTDTQYF	TGTGCTAGCAGCGTACAGGGGGGGACAGATACGCAGTATTTT
-	-	TRBV7-2	TRBJ1-1	CASSYQRYTEAFF	TGTGCCAGCAGTTATCAGCGTTACACTGAAGCTTTCTTT
-	-	TRBV6-1	TRBJ2-7	CASSEGSDGVYEQYF	TGTGCCAGCAGTGAGGGAAGCGACGGGGTCTACGAGCAGTACTTC
few	-	TRBV6-1	TRBJ1-2	CASRGSRGLGGYTF	TGTGCCAGCAGGGGGTCCAGGGGCCTCGGGGGCTACACCTTC
-	TRBD1	TRBV6-1	TRBJ2-2	CASRQGANTGELFF	TGTGCCAGCCGGCAGGGGGCTAACACCGGGGAGCTGTTTTTT
-	-	TRBV30	TRBJ1-6	CAWSVGRGFHF	TGTGCCTGGAGTGTAGGTAGGGGGTTCCACTTT
-	-	TRBV30	TRBJ1-4	CAWRVNGGSNEKLFF	TGTGCCTGGAGAGTCAACGGGGGAAGTAATGAAAAACTGTTTTTT
-	TRBD2	TRBV13	TRBJ2-3	CASSLPPWGGTDTQYF	TGTGCCAGCAGCCTACCCCCATGGGGAGGGACAGATACGCAGTATTTT
-	TRBD1	TRBV27	TRBJ1-4	CASGRQGGGEKLFF	TGTGCCAGCGGCAGACAGGGGGGGGGTGAAAAACTGTTTTTT